A single sample gave rise to the 5 T cell receptor beta chains below, sequenced in a study of blood T cell repertoires in COVID-19. The data were produced by immunoSEQ multiplex PCR, yet TCRdb's version contains in-frame clones alone and is incomplete. The repertoire holds 150,000 to 200,000 clones, with 84% as singletons. Sequencing input: peripheral blood. These receptors originate from a woman at least 80 years old with COVID-19, enrolled during active disease.

In DNA, the CDR3 is TGTGCCAGCAGCTTTCGGGTTGATGGCGAGCAGTACTTC. Encoded protein: CASSFRVDGEQYF. V and J are TRBV7-2 and TRBJ2-7, with D hard to call. Germline CDR1 and CDR2: SGHTA and FQGNSA. Trimming cost V 3 bases and J 6 bases, with 12 bases left between them. This CDR3 has 13 amino acids.

The chain employs TRBV2 and TRBJ1-5; 8 nucleotides line up with TRBD1. Per germline, CDR1 SNHLY and CDR2 FYNNEI. CDR3 size: 14 residues. The J segment lost 5 bases and the V segment lost 8 bases, leaving 8 bases of the junction unmatched. CDR3 protein: CASGRTGIDQPQHF. CDR3 DNA sequence: TGTGCCAGCGGCCGGACAGGGATTGATCAGCCCCAGCATTTT. Drawing the rest from reference TRBV2 and TRBJ1-5, the complete variable domain is EPEVTQTPSHQVTQMGQEVILRCVPISNHLYFYWYRQILGQKVEFLVSFYNNEISEKSEIFDDQFSVERPDGSNFTLKIRSTKLEDSAMYFCASGRTGIDQPQHFGDGTRLSIL.

On this clone: This specimen includes other DNA sequences encoding the same CDR3. The chain joins TRBV2 to TRBJ2-5; 11 bases match TRBD2. There are 15 residues in the CDR3. The J segment lost 4 bases and the V segment lost 1 base, leaving 2 bases of the junction unmatched. Germline assignment: CDR1 SNHLY and CDR2 FYNNEI. The CDR3: CASSEDLAGGETQYF. CDR3 bases: TGTGCCAGCAGTGAAGATCTAGCGGGGGGAGAGACCCAGTACTTC.

This clone is a singleton in its sample. The rearrangement uses TRBV12-3 or TRBV12-4 and TRBJ1-1, with 7 bases aligning to TRBD1. CDR3 length equals 13 residues. The V and J ends lost 6 bases and 6 bases, in that order; junction bases with no gene match: 7. CDR3 coding DNA: TGTGCCAGCAGCCTGACAGGGATCGCTGAAGCTTTCTTT. Translated: CASSLTGIAEAFF.

J is TRBJ1-1 and V is TRBV18, with D possibly TRBD1 on 6 matching bases. The length of the CDR3 is 17 residues. V lost 2 bases and J 3 bases, leaving 19 bases between the germline ends. Germline CDR1 is KGHSH and CDR2 is LQKENI. CDR3 in DNA: TGTGCCAGCTCACCAATAGTAATCGGGGGGCAGGACACTGAAGCTTTCTTT. Protein sequence: CASSPIVIGGQDTEAFF.